The clone carrying this T cell receptor (beta chain) was picked up many times. The CDR3 extends over 14 amino acids. V lost 1 base, J lost 1 base, and 5 bases lay in between. Per the germline V gene, CDR1 is SQVTM and CDR2 is ANQGSEA. PCR was performed a second time for about 7 to 12 cycles using a sample-barcoded 5' primer and a J-beta primer mix. TCRdb itself ran the 5' RACE reads through MiXCR, one entry per CDR3 protein. The data hold about 1,400,000 distinct CDR3 sequences, with 42% observed a single time. A minimum of 6.5 million PBMCs was isolated per sample. This entry comes from a study of blood T cells in healthy people across ages.

This rearrangement joins TRBV29-1 to TRBJ2-6; D not certain. The TCR comes from a young woman in good health. Sample: blood. The CDR3 DNA follows: TGCAGCGTTGAAGGAGGATCTGGGGCCAACGTCCTGACTTTC. Translation: CSVEGGSGANVLTF.